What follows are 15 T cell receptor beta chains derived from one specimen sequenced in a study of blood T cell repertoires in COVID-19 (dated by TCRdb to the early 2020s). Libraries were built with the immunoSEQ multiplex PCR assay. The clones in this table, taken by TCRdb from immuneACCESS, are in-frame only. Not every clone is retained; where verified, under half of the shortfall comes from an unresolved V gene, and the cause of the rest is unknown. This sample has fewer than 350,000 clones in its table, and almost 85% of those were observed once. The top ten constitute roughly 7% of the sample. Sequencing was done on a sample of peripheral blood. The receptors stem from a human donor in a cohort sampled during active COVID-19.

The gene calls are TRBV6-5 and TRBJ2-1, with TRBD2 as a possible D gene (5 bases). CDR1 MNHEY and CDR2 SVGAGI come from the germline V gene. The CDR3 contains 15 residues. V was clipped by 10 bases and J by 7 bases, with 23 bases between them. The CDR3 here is CAIKGEGQIWNEQFF. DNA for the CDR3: TGTGCCATCAAAGGAGAGGGTCAAATATGGAATGAGCAGTTCTTC.

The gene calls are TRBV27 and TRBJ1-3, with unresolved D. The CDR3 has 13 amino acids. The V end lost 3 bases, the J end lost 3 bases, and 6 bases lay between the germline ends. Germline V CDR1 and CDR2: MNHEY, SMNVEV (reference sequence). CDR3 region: CASSLSGGNTIYF. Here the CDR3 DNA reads TGTGCCAGCAGTTTGTCAGGTGGAAACACCATATATTTT.

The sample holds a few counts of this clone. The CDR3 region is CSASVTGGPEAFF. The CDR3 DNA reads as TGCAGTGCTAGTGTCACAGGGGGCCCTGAAGCTTTCTTT. This chain connects TRBV20-1 to TRBJ1-1, with TRBD1 matching over 9 bases. This CDR3 contains 13 residues. V was clipped by 3 bases and J by 6 bases; unmatched bases: 5. The germline V gene encodes CDR1 DFQATT and CDR2 SNEGSKA (reference sequence).

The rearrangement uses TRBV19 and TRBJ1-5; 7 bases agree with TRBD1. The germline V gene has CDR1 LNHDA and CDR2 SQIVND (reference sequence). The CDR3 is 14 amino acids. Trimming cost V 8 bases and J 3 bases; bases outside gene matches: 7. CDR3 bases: TGTGCCAGTGCACCCACAGGGGACAATCAGCCCCAGCATTTT. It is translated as CASAPTGDNQPQHF.

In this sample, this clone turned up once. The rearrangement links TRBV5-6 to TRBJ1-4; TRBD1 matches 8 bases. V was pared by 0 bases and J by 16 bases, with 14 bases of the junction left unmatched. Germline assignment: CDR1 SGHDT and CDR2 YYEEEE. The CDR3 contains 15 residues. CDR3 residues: CASSLAGGQGAQPFF. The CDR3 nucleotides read TGTGCCAGCAGCTTGGCAGGCGGGCAGGGGGCTCAGCCGTTTTTT.

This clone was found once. CDR3 sequence (DNA): TGTGCCAGCAGCGAAAATATGTACCAACGGGGAAACACCATATATTTT. It is translated as CASSENMYQRGNTIYF. J is TRBJ1-3 and V is TRBV9; D is ambiguous. This CDR3 region has 16 residues. V lost 3 bases, J lost 4 bases, and 17 bases lay in between. Germline V gene sequence: CDR1 SGDLS, CDR2 YYNGEE.

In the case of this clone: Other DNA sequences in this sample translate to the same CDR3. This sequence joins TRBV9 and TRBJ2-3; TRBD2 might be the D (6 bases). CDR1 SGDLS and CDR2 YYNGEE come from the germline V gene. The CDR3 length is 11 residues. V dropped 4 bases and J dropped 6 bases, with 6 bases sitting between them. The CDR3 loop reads CASSRGDTQYF. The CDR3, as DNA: TGTGCCAGCAGCCGGGGGGATACGCAGTATTTT.

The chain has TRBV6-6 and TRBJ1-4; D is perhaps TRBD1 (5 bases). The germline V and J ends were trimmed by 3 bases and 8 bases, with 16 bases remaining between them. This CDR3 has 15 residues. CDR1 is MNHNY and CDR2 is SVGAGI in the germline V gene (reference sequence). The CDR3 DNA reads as TGTGCCAGCAGTTATATAGGGACTGTGAGGGAAAAACTGTTTTTT. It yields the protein CASSYIGTVREKLFF.

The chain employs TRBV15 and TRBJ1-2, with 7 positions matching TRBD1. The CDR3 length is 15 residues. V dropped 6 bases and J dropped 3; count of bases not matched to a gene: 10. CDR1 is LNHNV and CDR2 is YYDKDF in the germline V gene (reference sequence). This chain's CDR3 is CATRGGRGAHYGYTF. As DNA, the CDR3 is TGTGCCACCAGAGGGGGCAGGGGGGCGCACTATGGCTACACCTTC.

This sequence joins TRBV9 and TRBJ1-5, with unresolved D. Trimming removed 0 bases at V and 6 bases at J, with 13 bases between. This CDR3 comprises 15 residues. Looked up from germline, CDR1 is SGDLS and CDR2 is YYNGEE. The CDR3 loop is CASSVEREDGQPQHF. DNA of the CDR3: TGTGCCAGCAGCGTAGAACGGGAAGACGGTCAGCCCCAGCATTTT.

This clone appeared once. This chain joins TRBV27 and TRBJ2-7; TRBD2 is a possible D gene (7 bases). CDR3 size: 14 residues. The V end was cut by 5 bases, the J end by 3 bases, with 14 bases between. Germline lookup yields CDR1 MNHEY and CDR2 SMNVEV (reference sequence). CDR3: CASSLEGGIYEQYF. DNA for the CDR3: TGTGCCAGCAGTCTTGAGGGGGGGATCTACGAGCAGTACTTC.

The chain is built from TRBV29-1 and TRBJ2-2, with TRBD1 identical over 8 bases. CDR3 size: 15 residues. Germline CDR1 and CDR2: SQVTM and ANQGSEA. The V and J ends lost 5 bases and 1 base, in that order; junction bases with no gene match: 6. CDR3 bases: TGCAGCGTTCGCATGACAGGGGTGAACACCGGGGAGCTGTTTTTT. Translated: CSVRMTGVNTGELFF.

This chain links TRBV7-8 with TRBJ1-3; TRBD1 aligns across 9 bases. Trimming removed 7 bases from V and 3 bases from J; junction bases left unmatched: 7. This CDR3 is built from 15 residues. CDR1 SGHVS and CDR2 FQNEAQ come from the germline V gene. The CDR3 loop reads CASTPGQGYGNTIYF. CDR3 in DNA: TGTGCCAGCACCCCCGGACAGGGGTATGGAAACACCATATATTTT.

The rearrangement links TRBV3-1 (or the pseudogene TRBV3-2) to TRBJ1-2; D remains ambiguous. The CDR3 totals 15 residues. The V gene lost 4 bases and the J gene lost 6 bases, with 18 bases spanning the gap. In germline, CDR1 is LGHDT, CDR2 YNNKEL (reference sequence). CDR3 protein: CASSLRPLRGNGYTF. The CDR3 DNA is TGTGCCAGCAGCCTTCGACCCCTCCGGGGAAATGGCTACACCTTC.

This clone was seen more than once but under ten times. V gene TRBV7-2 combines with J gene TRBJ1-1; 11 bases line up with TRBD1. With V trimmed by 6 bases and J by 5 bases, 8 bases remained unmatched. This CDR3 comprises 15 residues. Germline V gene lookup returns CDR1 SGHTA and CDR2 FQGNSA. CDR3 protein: CASRLGTGGSTEAFF. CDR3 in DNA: TGTGCCAGCAGACTAGGGACAGGGGGAAGTACTGAAGCTTTCTTT.